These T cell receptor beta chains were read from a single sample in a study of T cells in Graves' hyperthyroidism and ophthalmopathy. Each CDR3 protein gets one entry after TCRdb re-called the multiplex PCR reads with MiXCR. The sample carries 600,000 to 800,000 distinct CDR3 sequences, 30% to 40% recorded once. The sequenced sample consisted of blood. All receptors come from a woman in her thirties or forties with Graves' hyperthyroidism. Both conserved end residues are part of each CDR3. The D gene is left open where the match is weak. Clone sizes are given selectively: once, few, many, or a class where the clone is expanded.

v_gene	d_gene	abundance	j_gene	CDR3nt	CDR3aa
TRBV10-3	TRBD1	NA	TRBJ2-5	TGTGCCATCAGTGAATCAAAAACAGGGGTTCAAGAGACCCAGTACTTC	CAISESKTGVQETQYF
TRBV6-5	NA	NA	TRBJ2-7	TGTGCCAGCAGTTACTCGGCACAGGGAACATCCTACGAGCAGTACTTC	CASSYSAQGTSYEQYF
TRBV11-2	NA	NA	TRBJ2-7	TGTGCCAGCAGTTTAACAAATATCCAGGGGAATGAGCAGTACTTC	CASSLTNIQGNEQYF
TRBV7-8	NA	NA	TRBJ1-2	TGTGCCAGCAGCCAAGATTACCCGGGGATCGGCTACACCTTC	CASSQDYPGIGYTF
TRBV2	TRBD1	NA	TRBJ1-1	TGTGCCAGCGGGGACAGGATGAACACTGAAGCTTTCTTT	CASGDRMNTEAFF
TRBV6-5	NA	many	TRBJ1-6	TGTGCCAGTGGCATCGGGCGTCATAGGGATTCACCCCTCCACTTT	CASGIGRHRDSPLHF
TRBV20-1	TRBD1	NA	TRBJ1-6	TGCAGTGCTAGAGATTCCGGGACAGGAACTATACTAGACAATTCACCCCTCCACTTT	CSARDSGTGTILDNSPLHF
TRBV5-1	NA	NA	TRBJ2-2	TGCGCCAGCAGCTTGGTTATTAGCGGCACCGGGGAGCTGTTTTTT	CASSLVISGTGELFF
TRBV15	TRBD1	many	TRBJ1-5	TGTGCCACCAGCCGTGAGGACAGGGTTCTTAATCAGCCCCAGCATTTT	CATSREDRVLNQPQHF
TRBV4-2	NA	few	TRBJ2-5	TGTGCCAGCAGTTACGGCAACCCAGAGACCCAGTACTTC	CASSYGNPETQYF
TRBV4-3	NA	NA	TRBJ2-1	TGCGCCAGCAGCCAAGAACGCTCAGCGGAGCTTAAATGGAATGAGCAGTTCTTC	CASSQERSAELKWNEQFF
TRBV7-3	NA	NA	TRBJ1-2	TGTGCCAGCAGCCCGTCGGCCAGTAACTATGGCTACACCTTC	CASSPSASNYGYTF
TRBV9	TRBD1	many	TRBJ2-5	TGTGCCAGCAGCGTTGGGACAGCCTCTCAAGAGACCCAGTACTTC	CASSVGTASQETQYF
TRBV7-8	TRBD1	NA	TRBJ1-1	TGTGCCAGCAGCCCCCAGACAGGGATAGACACTGAAGCTTTCTTT	CASSPQTGIDTEAFF
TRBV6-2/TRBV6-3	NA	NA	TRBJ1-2	TGTGCCAGCAGTTCCCCGACAGAGATGAGGGGCTACACCTTC	CASSSPTEMRGYTF
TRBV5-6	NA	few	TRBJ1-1	TGTGCCAGCAGCTTGTGGGGCGGGGGTGAAGCTTTCTTT	CASSLWGGGEAFF
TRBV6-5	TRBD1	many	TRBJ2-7	TGTGCCAGCAGTTATTCTGACAGGGCCTACGAGCAGTACTTC	CASSYSDRAYEQYF
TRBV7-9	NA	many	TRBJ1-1	TGTGCCAGCAGCCCAATGGGGGGGACTGAAGCTTTCTTT	CASSPMGGTEAFF
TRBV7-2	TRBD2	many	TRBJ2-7	TGTGCCAGCAGCCGTACTAGCGGGAGAACGGAGCAGTACTTC	CASSRTSGRTEQYF
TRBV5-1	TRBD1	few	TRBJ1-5	TGCGCCAGCAGCTTGGATTCAGGGGGTAGCGGCCAGCCCCAGCATTTT	CASSLDSGGSGQPQHF
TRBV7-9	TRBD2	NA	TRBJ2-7	TGTGCCAGCAGCCAAGAGAGACTAGCGGGAAACAACGAGCAGTACTTC	CASSQERLAGNNEQYF
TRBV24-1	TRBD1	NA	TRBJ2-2	TGTGCCACCAGTGAGACAGGGACAGGGAACACCGGGGAGCTGTTTTTT	CATSETGTGNTGELFF
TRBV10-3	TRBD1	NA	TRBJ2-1	TGTGCCATCATCCGGACAGGGTCGAATGAGCAGTTCTTC	CAIIRTGSNEQFF
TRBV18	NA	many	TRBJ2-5	TGTGCCAGCTCACCAGGGCACCAAGAGACCCAGTACTTC	CASSPGHQETQYF
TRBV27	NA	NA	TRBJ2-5	TGTGCCAGCAGTCCCCTATTTCAAGAGACCCAGTACTTC	CASSPLFQETQYF
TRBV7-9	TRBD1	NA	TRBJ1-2	TGTGCCACGTACAGGGGTAGCGACTATGGCTACACCTTC	CATYRGSDYGYTF
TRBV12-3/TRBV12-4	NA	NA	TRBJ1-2	TGTGCCAGCAGTCCCCGGGCGCTTGGAAACTATGGCTACACCTTC	CASSPRALGNYGYTF
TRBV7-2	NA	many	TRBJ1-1	TGTGCCAGCAGCTTGGACGGAATGAACACTGAAGCTTTCTTT	CASSLDGMNTEAFF
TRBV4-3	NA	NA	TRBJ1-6	TGCGCCAGCAGCCAAGAAGTCGGCAGGCTAAATTCACCCCTCCACTTT	CASSQEVGRLNSPLHF
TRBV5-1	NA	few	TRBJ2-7	TGCGCCAGCAGCTTTTCCGGGTCCGGCGTCGAGCAGTACTTC	CASSFSGSGVEQYF
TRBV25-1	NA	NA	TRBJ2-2	TGTGCCAGCAGTGGCCAAGGGGGGAGAAACTATGGCTACACCGGGGAGCTGTTTTTT	CASSGQGGRNYGYTGELFF
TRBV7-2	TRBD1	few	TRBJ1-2	TGTGCCAGCAGCCCGAGGACAGGGCCCGCCTATGGCTACACCTTC	CASSPRTGPAYGYTF
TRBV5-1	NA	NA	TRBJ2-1	TGCGCCAGCAGCTTGGCCTCTAGCAGGGGATACAATGAGCAGTTCTTC	CASSLASSRGYNEQFF
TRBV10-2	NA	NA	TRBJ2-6	TGTGCCATCCTGGGTGCAGGTGGGGCCAACGTCCTGACTTTC	CAILGAGGANVLTF
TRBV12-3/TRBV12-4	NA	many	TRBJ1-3	TGTGCCAGCATCAGGGGTTCTGGAAACACCATATATTTT	CASIRGSGNTIYF
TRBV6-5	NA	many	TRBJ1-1	TGTGCCAGCAGTCCCTACAAGAACACTGAAGCTTTCTTT	CASSPYKNTEAFF
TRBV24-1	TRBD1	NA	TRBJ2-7	TGTGCCACCAGTGTTACCGGGACAGGGGAACAGTACTTC	CATSVTGTGEQYF
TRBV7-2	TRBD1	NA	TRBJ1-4	TGCGCCAGCAGCCAAGGGGACAGGGCGGTTGAAAAACTGTTTTTT	CASSQGDRAVEKLFF
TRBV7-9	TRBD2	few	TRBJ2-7	TGTGCCAGCGGGGCGGGGGGGAGGACCTACGAGCAGTACTTC	CASGAGGRTYEQYF
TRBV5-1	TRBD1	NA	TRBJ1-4	TGCGCCAGCAGCCTGGCCGTAACCGGGACAGGGTACGAAAAACGGTTTTTT	CASSLAVTGTGYEKRFF
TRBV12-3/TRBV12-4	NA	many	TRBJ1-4	TGTGCCAGCAGTCCCCGACGGACTAATGAAAAACTGTTTTTT	CASSPRRTNEKLFF
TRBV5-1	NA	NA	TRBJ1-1	TGCGCCAGCAGCCAAGAGGCAGGGAATTTCGCTGAAGCCTTCTTT	CASSQEAGNFAEAFF
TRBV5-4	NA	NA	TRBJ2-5	TGTGCCAGCAGCTTGAATGGGGGCGGAGGTCGGGAGACCCAGTACTTC	CASSLNGGGGRETQYF
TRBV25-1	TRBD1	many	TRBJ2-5	TGTGCCAGCAGTGGGGAGACAGGGTACCAAGAGACCCAGTACTTC	CASSGETGYQETQYF
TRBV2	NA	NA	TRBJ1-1	TGTGCCAGCAGTGTGGGTGGAGCTGAAGCTTTCTTT	CASSVGGAEAFF
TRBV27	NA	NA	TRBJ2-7	TGTGCCAGCAGAGTCACTGGGGCTCCCTCCTACGAGCAGTACTTC	CASRVTGAPSYEQYF
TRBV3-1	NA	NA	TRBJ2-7	TGTGCCAGCAGCCAAGCACTTGAGCAGTGCTTC	CASSQALEQCF
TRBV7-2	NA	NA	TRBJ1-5	TGTGCCAGCAGCTTAGGGAAGTCATCGGAGACCCAGCATTTT	CASSLGKSSETQHF